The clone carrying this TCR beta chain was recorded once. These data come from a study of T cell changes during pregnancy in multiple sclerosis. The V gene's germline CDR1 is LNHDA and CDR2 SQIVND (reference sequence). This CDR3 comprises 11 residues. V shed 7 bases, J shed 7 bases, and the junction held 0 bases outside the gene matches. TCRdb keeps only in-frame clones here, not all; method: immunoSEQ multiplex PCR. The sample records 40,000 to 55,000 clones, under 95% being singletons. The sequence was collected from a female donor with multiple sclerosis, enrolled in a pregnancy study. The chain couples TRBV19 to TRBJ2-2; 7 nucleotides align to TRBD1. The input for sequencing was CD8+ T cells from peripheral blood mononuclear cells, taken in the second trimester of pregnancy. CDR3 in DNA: TGTGCCAGTACAGGGGGCGGGGAGCTGTTTTTT. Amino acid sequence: CASTGGGELFF.